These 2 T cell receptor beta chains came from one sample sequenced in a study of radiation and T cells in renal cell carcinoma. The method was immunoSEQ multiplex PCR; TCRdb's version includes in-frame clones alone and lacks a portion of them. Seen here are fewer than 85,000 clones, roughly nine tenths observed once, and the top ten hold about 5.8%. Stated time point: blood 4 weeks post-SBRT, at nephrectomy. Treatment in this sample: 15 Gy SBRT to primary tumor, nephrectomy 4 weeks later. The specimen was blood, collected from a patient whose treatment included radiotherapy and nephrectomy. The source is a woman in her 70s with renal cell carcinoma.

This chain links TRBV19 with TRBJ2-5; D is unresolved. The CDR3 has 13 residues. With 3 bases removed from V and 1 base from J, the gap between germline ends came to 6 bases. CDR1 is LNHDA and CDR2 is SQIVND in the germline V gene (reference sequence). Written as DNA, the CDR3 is TGTGCCAGTAGTATTGGTCTCCAAGAGACCCAGTACTTC. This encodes CASSIGLQETQYF.

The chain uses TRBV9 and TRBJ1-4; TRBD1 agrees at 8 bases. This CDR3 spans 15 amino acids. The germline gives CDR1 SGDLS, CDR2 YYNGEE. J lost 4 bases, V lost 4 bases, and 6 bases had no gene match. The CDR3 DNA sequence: TGTGCCAGCAGCCCCCCAACAGGGGGTAATGAAAAACTGTTTTTT. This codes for CASSPPTGGNEKLFF.